These 26 T cell receptor beta chains came from one sample sequenced in a study of OX40 agonist ivuxolimab in advanced cancers. Sequencing was performed with immunoSEQ multiplex PCR; in TCRdb, only in-frame clones are kept and a portion is missing. The repertoire has 45,000 to 70,000 clones, 83% of them found once; the top ten carry 3% to 3.5%. The sample was CD4+ or CD8+ T cells sorted from blood, taken in a trial of the OX40 agonist ivuxolimab. The source of these receptors is an adult with an advanced solid tumor such as melanoma, head and neck, liver or kidney cancer.

The chain has TRBV4-2 and TRBJ1-2; 8 positions match TRBD1. Trimming cost V 4 bases and J 3 bases; bases outside gene matches: 7. The CDR3 totals 15 residues. CDR1 is LGHNA and CDR2 is YNFKEQ in the germline V gene. The CDR3 here is CASSPGGTSYYGYTF. In nucleotides, the CDR3 is TGTGCCAGCAGCCCAGGGGGCACATCTTACTATGGCTACACCTTC.

The rearrangement joins TRBV28 to TRBJ1-1, with D possibly TRBD1 on 6 matching bases. Germline lookup yields CDR1 MDHEN and CDR2 SYDVKM. Between the trimmed V and J ends, which lost 4 bases and 5 bases, there was a span of 17 bases. The CDR3 totals 15 residues. CDR3 region: CASSWAGERRTEAFF. The DNA for the CDR3 is TGTGCCAGCAGTTGGGCAGGGGAAAGGAGGACTGAAGCTTTCTTT.

The CDR3 nucleotides are TGTGCCAGCAACAGAGAGCGGACCTACAATGAGCAGTTCTTC. Amino acids: CASNRERTYNEQFF. The chain carries TRBV6-1 and TRBJ2-1; a weak D match, TRBD2 (5 bases). This CDR3 contains 14 residues. Trimming shortened V by 7 bases and J by 2 bases, and 12 bases separated the two germline ends. The germline CDR1 and CDR2 sequences are MNHNS and SASEGT.

The J gene is TRBJ1-1, the V gene TRBV4-1, with a tentative D call TRBD1 (5 bases). Germline V lookup: CDR1 MGHRA, CDR2 YSYEKL. Deletions cut 1 base from V and 7 bases from J, with 16 bases between. The CDR3 sequence is 15 residues long. CDR3 protein: CASSQVPGRKDEAFF. The DNA of the CDR3 is TGCGCCAGCAGCCAAGTCCCGGGACGGAAGGATGAAGCTTTCTTT.

This chain uses TRBV11-3 with TRBJ2-2, with D hard to call. This CDR3 is built from 13 residues. Germline assignment: CDR1 SGHNT and CDR2 YENEEA. Trimming took off 6 bases at V and 2 bases at J, with 7 bases between the two ends. The CDR3 DNA follows: TGTGCCAGCAGGCTGGGCAACACCGGGGAGCTGTTTTTT. This translates into CASRLGNTGELFF.

The gene calls are TRBV25-1 and TRBJ2-7; D is unresolved. V lost 5 bases and J 3 bases, leaving 11 bases between the germline ends. In germline, CDR1 is MGHDK, CDR2 SYGVNS. The CDR3 consists of 13 residues. In nucleotides, the CDR3 is TGTGCCAGCAGTCCTAACCCAAACTACGAGCAGTACTTC. Encoded protein: CASSPNPNYEQYF.

This chain connects TRBV7-9 to TRBJ2-2, with no clear D. CDR1 is SEHNR, CDR2 FQNEAQ, per germline (reference sequence). V dropped 3 bases and J dropped 3 bases, with 2 bases sitting between them. CDR3 length: 12 residues. The CDR3 spells CASSLYTGELFF. In DNA, the CDR3 is TGTGCCAGCAGCTTGTACACCGGGGAGCTGTTTTTT.

This clone came up once. The chain employs TRBV13 and TRBJ2-1; 10 positions agree with TRBD2. CDR1 PRHDT and CDR2 FYEKMQ come from the germline V gene (reference sequence). This CDR3 has 14 residues. V lost 5 bases and J lost 7; bases outside the gene matches: 5. CDR3: CASSPLAGGNEQFF. As DNA, the CDR3 is TGTGCCAGCAGCCCCTTAGCGGGAGGTAATGAGCAGTTCTTC.

The chain carries TRBV19 and TRBJ2-1, with TRBD2 matching over 10 bases. This CDR3 is built from 16 residues. Losses at the gene ends were 4 bases for V and 4 bases for J; bases not matched to a gene: 7. CDR1 and CDR2 (germline): LNHDA, SQIVND (reference sequence). The CDR3 coding sequence is TGTGCCAGTAGTAGCCGGACTAGCGGAACATACAATGAGCAGTTCTTC. Protein sequence: CASSSRTSGTYNEQFF.

This chain links TRBV27 with TRBJ2-7, with 9 bases identical to TRBD2. Trimming took 5 bases from V and 5 from J; bases not matched to a gene: 10. The CDR3 runs 15 residues. Germline V CDR1 and CDR2: MNHEY, SMNVEV (reference sequence). Here the CDR3 DNA reads TGTGCCAGCAGTCCTATAGCGGGAGCCCCCCACGAGCAGTACTTC. This gives the protein CASSPIAGAPHEQYF.

This rearrangement joins TRBV9 to TRBJ2-5; D is possibly TRBD1 or TRBD2 (5 bases each). The CDR3 extends over 13 amino acids. Germline CDR1 SGDLS, CDR2 YYNGEE. The V end lost 4 bases, the J end lost 4 bases, and 11 bases lay between the germline ends. The DNA for the CDR3 is TGTGCCAGCAGCCCCCGGGGCCCAGAGACCCAGTACTTC. This translates into CASSPRGPETQYF.

V usage is TRBV10-2 and J usage is TRBJ2-7; 10 bases are shared with TRBD2. The CDR3 sequence is 14 residues long. The germline CDR1 and CDR2 sequences are WSHSY and SAAADI. Trimming took 6 bases from V and 4 from J; bases not matched to a gene: 6. CDR3 coding DNA: TGCGCCAGCAGAAGACTAGCGGGCCAGTACGAGCAGTACTTC. Its protein is CASRRLAGQYEQYF.

The chain joins TRBV9 to TRBJ1-1; D not certain. Trimming shortened V by 2 bases and J by 0 bases, and 8 bases separated the two germline ends. CDR3 length: 14 amino acids. The germline V gene has CDR1 SGDLS and CDR2 YYNGEE. The CDR3 nucleotides read TGTGCCAGCAGCGTCGGGCTACTGAACACTGAAGCTTTCTTT. It yields the protein CASSVGLLNTEAFF.

The rearrangement links TRBV2 to TRBJ2-7, with D tentatively TRBD2 (6 bases). Germline CDR1 reads SNHLY; CDR2 reads FYNNEI. The ends were cut back, 7 bases at V and 4 bases at J, with 17 bases in the middle. The CDR3 is 14 amino acids. The CDR3 sequence is CASTVRGIGYEQYF. DNA of the CDR3: TGTGCCAGCACCGTTCGGGGGATTGGTTACGAGCAGTACTTC.

This clone was counted once. This chain uses TRBV6-5 with TRBJ2-1; D gene ambiguous. CDR1 and CDR2 from the germline V gene are MNHEY and SVGAGI. CDR3 length equals 14 residues. The ends were cut back, 5 bases at V and 8 bases at J, with 16 bases in the middle. The CDR3 loop reads CASSEPYPQDEQFF. Written as DNA, the CDR3 is TGTGCCAGCAGTGAACCCTACCCCCAGGATGAGCAGTTCTTC.

The chain links TRBV28 to TRBJ2-1, with 10 nucleotides matching TRBD2. Per the germline V gene, CDR1 is MDHEN and CDR2 is SYDVKM. CDR3 length: 17 residues. V lost 1 base to trimming and J lost 9 bases; unmatched junction nucleotides: 12. DNA for the CDR3: TGTGCCAGCAGTTTATCCCACCCGGCTAGCGGGAGAGGTGAGCAGTTCTTC. This codes for CASSLSHPASGRGEQFF.

The sample holds one count of this clone. V is TRBV6-5 and J is TRBJ2-5; 7 bases line up with TRBD1. The DNA end is a closer match to TRBJ2-7, so the J assignment may be wrong. The CDR3 consists of 14 residues. Germline assignment: CDR1 MNHEY and CDR2 SVGAGI. The CDR3 bases are TGTGCCAGCACCCAGGGGGACACCACCTACGAGCAGTACTTC. Residues: CASTQGDTTYEQYF.

This clone has more than one count but fewer than ten. The rearrangement uses TRBV2 and TRBJ2-2; 15 bases agree with TRBD2. The J segment lost 1 base and the V segment lost 3 bases, leaving 3 bases of the junction unmatched. The CDR3 spans 18 residues. In germline, CDR1 is SNHLY, CDR2 FYNNEI. CDR3 region: CASSEGGLAGGNTGELFF. The CDR3 DNA follows: TGTGCCAGCAGTGAGGGGGGACTAGCGGGAGGGAACACCGGGGAGCTGTTTTTT.

The V and J genes are TRBV4-1 and TRBJ1-2; D ambiguous. V was trimmed by 0 bases and J by 7 bases, leaving 15 bases between them. The CDR3 consists of 15 residues. CDR1 and CDR2 (germline): MGHRA, YSYEKL. The DNA for the CDR3 is TGCGCCAGCAGCCAAGATCGAGGGCTTAGTAGTGGCTACACCTTC. Protein sequence: CASSQDRGLSSGYTF.

The chain couples TRBV6-6 to TRBJ1-5, with D possibly TRBD1 on 6 matching bases. Germline V CDR1 and CDR2: MNHNY, SVGAGI (reference sequence). V shed 7 bases and J shed 10 bases, with 14 bases lying between them. The CDR3 length is 12 residues. The CDR3, as DNA: TGTGCCAGCACCTTACAGGGCCAACCCCAGCATTTT. Its protein product is CASTLQGQPQHF.

Worth noting for this clone: Other nucleotide sequences in the sample specify the same CDR3. This chain links TRBV7-9 with TRBJ1-5; unclear D gene. V lost 1 base and J lost 0, with 7 bases in between. Germline V gene data show CDR1 as SEHNR and CDR2 as FQNEAQ (reference sequence). The CDR3 runs 15 residues. CDR3 DNA sequence: TGTGCCAGCAGCTTAGGCGGCTATAGCAATCAGCCCCAGCATTTT. It is translated as CASSLGGYSNQPQHF.

CDR3 sequence (DNA): TGTGCCTCTTACCGGCTAGTCGAGACCCAGTACTTC. This encodes CASYRLVETQYF. The V gene is TRBV2, the J gene TRBJ2-5; D call uncertain. Germline V gives CDR1 SNHLY, CDR2 FYNNEI. Between the trimmed V and J ends, which lost 11 bases and 5 bases, there was a span of 15 bases. This CDR3 region has 12 residues.

This clone is a singleton in its sample. The chain carries TRBV19 and TRBJ1-5; a weak D match, TRBD1 (5 bases). Trimming stripped 7 bases from V and 7 bases from J, with 20 bases between. Germline CDR1 reads LNHDA; CDR2 reads SQIVND (reference sequence). CDR3 length: 15 amino acids. The CDR3 loop reads CASKGRARRGQPQHF. For the CDR3, the DNA is TGTGCCAGTAAGGGACGGGCGCGGCGCGGGCAGCCCCAGCATTTT.

The chain links TRBV27 to TRBJ2-3, with D possibly being TRBD1 or TRBD2 (5 bases each). The CDR3 has 15 amino acids. Deletions cut 6 bases from V and 4 bases from J, with 17 bases between. The germline V gene has CDR1 MNHEY and CDR2 SMNVEV (reference sequence). The CDR3 DNA reads as TGTGCCAGCAGGCTGGGGGTACCCCGGGCAGATACGCAGTATTTT. Protein: CASRLGVPRADTQYF.

The V gene is TRBV30, the J gene TRBJ2-7, with D possibly being TRBD1 (5 bases). The CDR3 is 12 amino acids. Germline V lookup: CDR1 GTSNPN, CDR2 SVGIG (reference sequence). Trimming removed 4 bases from V and 2 bases from J, with 9 bases in between. CDR3 amino acids: CAWNRNTYEQYF. The CDR3 DNA follows: TGTGCCTGGAACAGGAACACCTACGAGCAGTACTTC.

The CDR3 coding sequence is TGTGCCAGCAGTCGGATTTGGACCGGGGAGCTGTTTTTT. It codes for CASSRIWTGELFF. This sequence joins TRBV28 and TRBJ2-2; D remains unclear. V lost 5 bases to trimming and J lost 5 bases, with 9 bases between them. From germline, CDR1 is MDHEN and CDR2 SYDVKM. The CDR3 runs to 13 residues.